These 23 T cell receptor beta chains share one sample of origin, sequenced in a study of lymphopenia after photon versus proton radiotherapy. Profiled with immunoSEQ multiplex PCR; TCRdb holds only in-frame clones, not every one. This repertoire shows approximately 160,000 clones, around 85% found once; its top ten account for about 4.7%. The sample here was peripheral blood, taken from a patient treated with photon-based radiotherapy. These receptors all stem from a man aged 45-65 years with gastric cancer.

The chain links TRBV11-2 to TRBJ2-7; possibly TRBD2 for D (7 bases). This CDR3 spans 16 amino acids. Germline loops: CDR1 SGHAT, CDR2 FQNNGV. V was cut by 5 bases and J by 4 bases, with 21 bases left in between. The CDR3 nucleotides are TGTGCCAGCAGCCCCACTGGCGGGGGCGGGGTATACGAGCAGTACTTC. It encodes CASSPTGGGGVYEQYF.

This chain joins TRBV5-1 and TRBJ1-1; TRBD1 might be the D (6 bases). This CDR3 spans 16 amino acids. The V gene lost 6 bases and the J gene lost 0 bases, with 18 bases spanning the gap. Per the germline V gene, CDR1 is SGHRS and CDR2 is YFSETQ. Here the CDR3 reads CASTPSTGTLNTEAFF. DNA of the CDR3: TGCGCCAGCACCCCCTCGACCGGGACATTGAACACTGAAGCTTTCTTT.

The J gene is TRBJ2-3, the V gene TRBV27; D perhaps matches TRBD2 (6 bases). V was cut by 6 bases and J by 3 bases, with 13 bases left in between. The CDR3 is 14 residues long. The germline V gene has CDR1 MNHEY and CDR2 SMNVEV (reference sequence). CDR3 in DNA: TGTGCCAGCAGGGAGGCGGGACGGACAGATACGCAGTATTTT. Protein sequence: CASREAGRTDTQYF.

As for this clone: A junction boundary mismatches the germline segment, possibly from a read error. The chain joins TRBV7-2 to TRBJ2-3; a weak D match, TRBD1 (6 bases). Germline lookup yields CDR1 SGHTA and CDR2 FQGNSA. The CDR3 is 14 residues long. CDR3 sequence (DNA): TGTGCCAACAGCTTAGGTAGGGGGACAGATACGCAGTATTTT. It yields the protein CANSLGRGTDTQYF.

Only a few counts were recorded for this clone. V is TRBV10-2 and J is TRBJ2-7; D gene ambiguous. CDR3 length: 14 amino acids. Trimming left V 2 bases short and J 7 bases short, with 15 bases between. Germline CDR1 WSHSY, CDR2 SAAADI. The CDR3 loop reads CASSEQVRLGEQYF. The CDR3, as DNA: TGCGCCAGCAGTGAGCAGGTCCGCCTGGGGGAGCAGTACTTC.

The genes are TRBV2 and TRBJ2-1; no clear D gene. The CDR3 extends over 13 amino acids. Germline CDR1 and CDR2: SNHLY and FYNNEI. Trimming cost V 4 bases and J 5 bases, with 9 bases left between them. The CDR3 loop reads CASSAPDHNEQFF. In DNA, the CDR3 is TGTGCCAGCAGTGCCCCTGACCACAATGAGCAGTTCTTC.

V usage is TRBV6-5 and J usage is TRBJ2-5; D call uncertain. V was pared by 4 bases and J by 7 bases, with 22 bases between. The CDR3 totals 16 residues. The germline V gene encodes CDR1 MNHEY and CDR2 SVGAGI. CDR3: CASSSPTLTFTGTQYF. The CDR3 region has the DNA TGTGCCAGCAGTTCACCAACCTTGACGTTTACGGGGACCCAGTACTTC.

The chain couples TRBV5-4 to TRBJ2-1; 12 bases fit TRBD2. CDR3 length: 16 residues. After removal of 4 bases from V and 6 bases from J, the junction contained 8 bases not matched to a gene. The germline V gene has CDR1 SGHNT and CDR2 YYREEE (reference sequence). CDR3 in DNA: TGTGCCAGCAGCGTCCCGACTAGCGGGAGTGCCAATGAGCAGTTCTTC. This codes for CASSVPTSGSANEQFF.

The chain is built from TRBV9 and TRBJ1-1, with D unclear. The V end was cut by 5 bases, the J end by 4 bases, with 12 bases between. The CDR3 consists of 13 residues. CDR1 is SGDLS and CDR2 is YYNGEE in the germline V gene. The CDR3 DNA follows: TGTGCCAGCAGTGAAGACTTGGGCACTGAAGCTTTCTTT. Encoded protein: CASSEDLGTEAFF.

The rearrangement joins TRBV5-4 to TRBJ2-1; possible D gene TRBD2, 6 bases. Germline V gene sequence: CDR1 SGHNT, CDR2 YYREEE (reference sequence). The CDR3 covers 16 residues. V gave up 0 bases and J gave up 7 bases, with 17 bases separating them. The CDR3 region is CASSLGGLSAGNEQFF. The CDR3 DNA is TGTGCCAGCAGCTTGGGTGGACTATCGGCGGGGAATGAGCAGTTCTTC. The full variable domain, in which reference TRBV5-4 and TRBJ2-1 provide the parts outside the CDR3, is ETGVTQSPTHLIKTRGQQVTLRCSSQSGHNTVSWYQQALGQGPQFIFQYYREEENGRGNFPPRFSGLQFPNYSSELNVNALELDDSALYLCASSLGGLSAGNEQFFGPGTRLTVL.

The chain has TRBV30 and TRBJ1-2, with D unresolved. V was clipped by 3 bases and J by 7 bases, with 9 bases between them. Per the germline V gene, CDR1 is GTSNPN and CDR2 is SVGIG (reference sequence). This CDR3 is built from 11 residues. CDR3 sequence (DNA): TGTGCCTGGAGCTGGGGTGGTGGCTACACCTTC. Residues: CAWSWGGGYTF.

CDR3 sequence reads: CASSLEALILGTDTQYF. The CDR3 bases are TGTGCCAGCAGCTTAGAGGCGCTCATCCTCGGCACAGATACGCAGTATTTT. This rearrangement joins TRBV7-2 to TRBJ2-3, with D unclear. CDR1 SGHTA and CDR2 FQGNSA come from the germline V gene. Trimming shortened V by 1 base and J by 1 base, and 15 bases separated the two germline ends. This CDR3 has 17 residues.

V gene TRBV4-1 combines with J gene TRBJ2-6; 13 bases are a match to TRBD2. CDR1 is MGHRA, CDR2 YSYEKL, per germline. V trimming: 3 bases; J trimming: 2 bases; junction bases outside the gene matches: 7. The CDR3 covers 19 residues. The CDR3 coding sequence is TGCGCCAGCAGCCAGGGGACTAGCGGGACAGTAACTGGGGCCAACGTCCTGACTTTC. Translating gives CASSQGTSGTVTGANVLTF.

V and J are TRBV18 and TRBJ2-5; D call uncertain. V gave up 3 bases and J gave up 2 bases, with 13 bases separating them. Germline CDR1 reads KGHSH; CDR2 reads LQKENI. The CDR3 extends over 15 amino acids. CDR3 region: CASSPVSPAQETQYF. In DNA, the CDR3 is TGTGCCAGCTCACCCGTCAGCCCCGCACAAGAGACCCAGTACTTC.

The V call is TRBV30, the J call TRBJ2-1, with D hard to call. The germline V gene has CDR1 GTSNPN and CDR2 SVGIG (reference sequence). The CDR3 is 13 residues long. The ends were cut back, 0 bases at V and 6 bases at J, with 9 bases in the middle. The CDR3 nucleotides are TGTGCCTGGAGTGTAAGTCTTGGCAATGAGCAGTTCTTC. This translates into CAWSVSLGNEQFF.

V gene TRBV19 combines with J gene TRBJ2-3; unclear D gene. The CDR3 length is 16 residues. The V gene's germline CDR1 is LNHDA and CDR2 SQIVND (reference sequence). V was pared by 7 bases and J by 5 bases, with 22 bases between. Here the CDR3 reads CASTSPGRVAGDTQYF. CDR3 nucleotide sequence: TGTGCCAGTACCTCCCCTGGCCGGGTAGCAGGAGATACGCAGTATTTT.

This chain uses TRBV6-5 with TRBJ2-1, with 11 bases that match TRBD2. J gave up 4 bases and V 5 bases, and 4 bases lay outside the gene matches. Germline V gives CDR1 MNHEY, CDR2 SVGAGI. The CDR3 is 15 amino acids. CDR3 sequence: CASSKTSGVYNEQFF. DNA of the CDR3: TGTGCCAGCAGTAAGACTAGCGGGGTTTACAATGAGCAGTTCTTC.

The chain is built from TRBV28 and TRBJ1-1; unclear D gene. Per the germline V gene, CDR1 is MDHEN and CDR2 is SYDVKM. The CDR3 spans 14 residues. V was shortened by 1 base and J by 3 bases, with 9 bases between the two germline ends. DNA for the CDR3: TGTGCCAGCAGTTTATTTCAAGAGTACACTGAAGCTTTCTTT. It encodes CASSLFQEYTEAFF.

This clone was observed a single time. The chain has TRBV6-1 and TRBJ1-5, with 9 bases identical to TRBD1. The CDR3 contains 14 residues. V lost 7 bases and J lost 7; bases outside the gene matches: 8. In germline, CDR1 is MNHNS, CDR2 SASEGT. This CDR3 reads CASKGQGKVQPQHF. Here the CDR3 DNA reads TGTGCCAGCAAAGGACAGGGGAAGGTACAGCCCCAGCATTTT.

The rearrangement uses TRBV4-1 and TRBJ2-1, with TRBD2 matching 16 bases. This CDR3 contains 18 residues. After removal of 6 bases from V and 4 bases from J, the junction contained 9 bases not matched to a gene. The germline CDR1 and CDR2 sequences are MGHRA and YSYEKL. The CDR3 sequence is CASSPGTSGRAGYNEQFF. DNA of the CDR3: TGCGCCAGCAGTCCCGGGACTAGCGGGAGGGCCGGTTACAATGAGCAGTTCTTC.

V and J are TRBV18 and TRBJ2-1; D is perhaps TRBD2 (6 bases). CDR1 and CDR2 (germline): KGHSH, LQKENI. The CDR3 is made up of 14 amino acids. V was pared by 3 bases and J by 1 base, with 7 bases between. The CDR3 DNA sequence: TGTGCCAGCTCACCGAGCGGGTCCTACAATGAGCAGTTCTTC. This translates into CASSPSGSYNEQFF. Full variable domain (missing parts from reference TRBV18 and TRBJ2-1): NAGVMQNPRHLVRRRGQEARLRCSPMKGHSHVYWYRQLPEEGLKFMVYLQKENIIDESGMPKERFSAEFPKEGPSILRIQQVVRGDSAAYFCASSPSGSYNEQFFGPGTRLTVL.

This clone was counted once. The chain couples TRBV4-2 to TRBJ1-1; D might be TRBD1 (6 bases). This CDR3 spans 13 amino acids. Germline V gene lookup returns CDR1 LGHNA and CDR2 YNFKEQ. V lost 8 bases and J 0 bases, leaving 10 bases between the germline ends. The CDR3 protein is CASGQGLNTEAFF. DNA for the CDR3: TGTGCCAGCGGTCAGGGGCTGAACACTGAAGCTTTCTTT.

This rearrangement joins TRBV28 to TRBJ1-4; the D is unclear. This CDR3 has 13 residues. The germline V gene encodes CDR1 MDHEN and CDR2 SYDVKM. V gave up 6 bases and J gave up 6 bases, with 11 bases separating them. This CDR3 reads CASSPGGYEKLFF. CDR3 DNA sequence: TGTGCCAGCAGCCCCGGCGGGTATGAAAAACTGTTTTTT.